These 6 T cell receptor beta chains were sequenced from one sample in a study of shared clonotypes between healthy human individuals. Produced via immunoSEQ multiplex PCR; TCRdb's table is partial and in-frame only. Here the sample spans roughly 2 million clones, roughly 95% being singletons. Sequencing was carried out using naive CD4+ T cells sorted from blood. Subset defined: CD45RA+ positively selected. These receptors were obtained from a man between 18 and 29 years old in good health.

This clone was recorded only once. V usage is TRBV25-1 and J usage is TRBJ1-4; no definite D call. Germline V gene data show CDR1 as MGHDK and CDR2 as SYGVNS. Trimming took 6 bases from V and 7 from J, leaving 9 bases between them. There are 12 residues in the CDR3. CDR3 amino acids: CASRGLGEKLFF. Written as DNA, the CDR3 is TGTGCCAGCAGAGGGTTGGGTGAAAAACTGTTTTTT.

V and J are TRBV6-5 and TRBJ2-5; the D is unclear. The CDR3 sequence is 13 residues long. Trimming left V 4 bases short and J 5 bases short, with 11 bases between. Germline V CDR1 and CDR2: MNHEY, SVGAGI. Written as DNA, the CDR3 is TGTGCCAGCAGTTCCCCCGTACGGGAGACCCAGTACTTC. This translates into CASSSPVRETQYF.

The sample holds one count of this clone. The V gene is TRBV7-2, the J gene TRBJ2-3; D not certain. The CDR3 spans 13 residues. V gave up 10 bases and J gave up 1 base, with 12 bases separating them. Germline CDR1 and CDR2: SGHTA and FQGNSA. The CDR3 is CATRSSGTDTQYF. The CDR3 region has the DNA TGTGCCACCAGATCATCGGGCACAGATACGCAGTATTTT.

The genes are TRBV29-1 and TRBJ2-3; tentative D call: TRBD2 (6 bases). CDR3 length equals 13 residues. V lost 4 bases and J 9 bases, leaving 17 bases between the germline ends. Germline CDR1 and CDR2: SQVTM and ANQGSEA. CDR3 coding DNA: TGCAGCGTTGGGGCGGGGATGGCTAACACGCAGTATTTT. Encoded protein: CSVGAGMANTQYF.

For the CDR3, the DNA is TGCGCCAGCAGCCACGGACTAGCGGGAGTTACAGATACGCAGTATTTT. It encodes CASSHGLAGVTDTQYF. This chain joins TRBV4-1 and TRBJ2-3; 13 bases map to TRBD2. Looked up from germline, CDR1 is MGHRA and CDR2 is YSYEKL. V was clipped by 3 bases and J by 3 bases; unmatched bases: 3. CDR3 size: 16 residues.

This chain joins TRBV11-2 and TRBJ1-3; tentative D call: TRBD1 (6 bases). The germline V gene encodes CDR1 SGHAT and CDR2 FQNNGV. V was shortened by 1 base and J by 2 bases, with 9 bases between the two germline ends. This CDR3 is 15 amino acids long. The CDR3 region is CASSLAGGTGNTIYF. The CDR3 region has the DNA TGTGCCAGCAGCTTAGCGGGGGGCACTGGAAACACCATATATTTT.